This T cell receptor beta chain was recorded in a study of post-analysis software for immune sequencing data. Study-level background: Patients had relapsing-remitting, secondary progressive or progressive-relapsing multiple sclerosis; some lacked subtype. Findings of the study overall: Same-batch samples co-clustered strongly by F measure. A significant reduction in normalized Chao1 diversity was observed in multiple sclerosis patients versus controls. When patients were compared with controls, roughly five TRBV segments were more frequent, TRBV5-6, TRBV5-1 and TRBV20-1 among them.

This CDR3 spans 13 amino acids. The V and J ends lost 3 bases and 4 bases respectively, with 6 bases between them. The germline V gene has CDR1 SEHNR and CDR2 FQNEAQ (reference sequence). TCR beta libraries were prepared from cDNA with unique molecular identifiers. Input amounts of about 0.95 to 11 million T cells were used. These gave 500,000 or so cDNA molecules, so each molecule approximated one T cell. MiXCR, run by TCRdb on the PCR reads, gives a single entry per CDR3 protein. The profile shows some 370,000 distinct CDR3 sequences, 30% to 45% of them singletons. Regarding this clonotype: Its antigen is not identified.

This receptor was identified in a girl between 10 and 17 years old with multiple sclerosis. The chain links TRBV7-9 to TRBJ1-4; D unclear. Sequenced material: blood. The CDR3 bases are TGTGCCAGCAGCTTCAGTGTTAATGAAAAACTGTTTTTT. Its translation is CASSFSVNEKLFF.